This T cell receptor beta chain was observed in a study of blood T cell repertoires in COVID-19. Study overall: Specimens from acute and convalescent COVID-19 originated in the United States, Italy and Spain. From T cells, B-cell-depleted T cells, or PBMCs came the material, which was cDNA or gDNA.

Trimming stripped 1 base from V and 2 bases from J, with 6 bases between. The germline V gene has CDR1 SGHAT and CDR2 FQNNGV. The CDR3 spans 13 residues. In the original workflow: Estimates of nucleated cell counts were drawn from the amplification of reference gene primers. Assay: immunoSEQ multiplex PCR; the TCRdb copy retains only in-frame clones and omits some. V, J and clone size are those of that table, while D and trimming were read from the DNA. The sample carries a few hundred thousand clones, around 82% recorded once. The receptor was derived from a human donor in a cohort sampled during active COVID-19. The chain carries TRBV11-2 and TRBJ2-7; no clear D. The sample taken for sequencing was peripheral blood. The CDR3 DNA follows: TGTGCCAGCAGCTTAGGCACTCCCTACGAGCAGTACTTC. Its protein is CASSLGTPYEQYF.